A selection of T cell receptor beta chains follows, all from one sample in a study of cytomegalovirus exposure and HLA in healthy donors. Method: immunoSEQ multiplex PCR; TCRdb's copy keeps in-frame clones and lacks some. The sample has about 200,000 clones; approximately 82% are singletons. The sequenced sample consisted of PBMCs. Receptors originate from a man aged 35 to 55 in good health and CMV-seropositive. CDR3s include the opening cysteine and the closing phenylalanine or tryptophan. D genes are given only for firm matches. The size field is filled for only some rows; it gives once, few, many or a size class.

j_call v_call clone_size d_call cdr3_nt cdr3_aa
TRBJ2-7 TRBV5-1 - TRBD1 TGCGCCAGCAGCTTCCGGGACAGGGGAGGCGAGCAGTACTTC CASSFRDRGGEQYF
TRBJ1-2 TRBV5-1 - TRBD1 TGCGCCAGCAGCTTCGGACAGGGATCCTATGGCTACACCTTC CASSFGQGSYGYTF
TRBJ2-1 TRBV9 - TRBD2 TGTGCCAGCAGCGCGTATTGGACTAGTCATGCTGAGCAGTTCTTC CASSAYWTSHAEQFF
TRBJ2-7 TRBV23-1 - - TGCGCCAGCAGTCGCTTTTTTGGCAACTACGAGCAGTACTTC CASSRFFGNYEQYF
TRBJ1-5 TRBV5-1 - - TGCGCCAGCAGCTTACAGGGTTCCGAACCCCAGCATTTT CASSLQGSEPQHF
TRBJ1-2 TRBV7-9 - - TGTTCCAGCAGTACGCCGAAAGCGGGGGGCTACACCTTC CSSSTPKAGGYTF
TRBJ1-1 TRBV18 - - TGTGCCAGCTCACCAGGGGCCCTGGACACTGAAGCTTTCTTT CASSPGALDTEAFF
TRBJ2-7 TRBV6-1 - - TGTGCCAGCAGTGCCCCGACTCAGGGGATGGCGTCCTACGAGCAGTACTTC CASSAPTQGMASYEQYF
TRBJ1-5 TRBV27 - TRBD1 TGTGCCAGCAGTCAAAGGACAGGGTGGGATGTTTTGGGGTATAGCAATCAGCCCCAGCATTTT CASSQRTGWDVLGYSNQPQHF
TRBJ2-3 TRBV27 - - TGTGCTAGCCGACTAAGCGGAGTGGGCACAGATACGCAGTATTTT CASRLSGVGTDTQYF
TRBJ2-1 TRBV18 - TRBD2 TGTGCCAGCTCACCCGGGACTAGTCGTGAGCAGTTCTTC CASSPGTSREQFF
TRBJ2-7 TRBV2 - TRBD1 TGTGCCAGCATTAAACAGGGGGCCTACGAGCAGTACTTC CASIKQGAYEQYF
TRBJ2-7 TRBV27 - - TGTGCCAGCAGTTTAGGGCACAACCCCTTCTACGAGCAGTACTTC CASSLGHNPFYEQYF
TRBJ2-7 TRBV6-5 - - TGTGCCAGCAGTTACATCGGCGGATACGAGCAGTACTTC CASSYIGGYEQYF
TRBJ2-1 TRBV2 - TRBD2 TGTGCCAGCAGTGGGACTAGCGGCAACGGGAATGAGCAGTTCTTC CASSGTSGNGNEQFF
TRBJ2-5 TRBV6-5 - - TGTGCCAGCAGTTACTCCGGGACACTTCAAGAGACCCAGTACTTC CASSYSGTLQETQYF
TRBJ2-1 TRBV9 - TRBD2 TGTGCCAGCAGCGTAGGGGGGAGGGCCTCCTACAATGAGCAGTTCTTC CASSVGGRASYNEQFF
TRBJ2-1 TRBV7-9 few - TGTGCCAGCAGCTTACTCTTCAATGAGCAGTTCTTC CASSLLFNEQFF
TRBJ2-7 TRBV29-1 - TRBD2 TGCAGCGTTGAAAGGCTGCGGGAGTACGAGCAGTACTTC CSVERLREYEQYF
TRBJ2-5 TRBV5-5 - TRBD2 TGTGCCAGCAGCATACGCCCACTAGCGGGAGGGCCTCAAGAGACCCAGTACTTC CASSIRPLAGGPQETQYF
TRBJ1-5 TRBV28 - TRBD1 TGTGCCAGCAGTGGGAGGGACAGGGGAAAAGGCTATAGCAATCAGCCCCAGCATTTT CASSGRDRGKGYSNQPQHF
TRBJ2-7 TRBV9 - TRBD2 TGTGCCAGCAGCGCAGGGACTAGCAGCACCTACGAGCAGTACTTC CASSAGTSSTYEQYF
TRBJ1-1 TRBV5-1 few TRBD1 TGCGCCAGCAGCTTAGCGACAGGGGGGAAAGAAACTGAAGCTTTCTTT CASSLATGGKETEAFF
TRBJ2-7 TRBV27 few - TGTGCCACCGTCGGTCCGTACGAGCAGTACTTC CATVGPYEQYF
TRBJ1-2 TRBV5-6 - - TGTGCCAGCAGCTTCGGCAGGGCGAACTATGGCTACACCTTC CASSFGRANYGYTF
TRBJ2-1 TRBV6-1 - - TGTGCCAGCGGTGTCGAAGGGGTTAGTGAGCAGTTCTTC CASGVEGVSEQFF
TRBJ2-7 TRBV1 - - TGCACCAGCAGCCAGGAACTCCCGACTAGCGGGAAAGTCTACGAGCAGTACTTC CTSSQELPTSGKVYEQYF
TRBJ2-1 TRBV4-1 - TRBD2 TGCGCCAGCAGCCAAAGGCGGGAGGGCATCAATGAGCAGTTCTTC CASSQRREGINEQFF
TRBJ2-3 TRBV6-5 - - TGTGCCAGCAGTTACTTAGCCTCGGGAGGCACAGATACGCAGTATTTT CASSYLASGGTDTQYF
TRBJ2-3 TRBV6-6 - - TGTGCCAGCAGTTATGGCCCCACAGATACGCAGTATTTT CASSYGPTDTQYF
TRBJ2-7 TRBV19 - - TGTGCCAGTACTTCCAGGATAGAGTCGAACGAGCAGTACTTC CASTSRIESNEQYF
TRBJ1-5 TRBV5-4 - - TGTGCCAGCAGCTTGAACCCAGGCAATCAGCCCCAGCATTTT CASSLNPGNQPQHF
TRBJ2-6 TRBV15 - - TGTGCCACCAGCAGAGATATTCCCGTCCTGACTTTC CATSRDIPVLTF
TRBJ1-2 TRBV27 few - TGTGCCAGCAGCACACAGGGCTATGGCTACACCTTC CASSTQGYGYTF
TRBJ2-7 TRBV5-1 - - TGCGCCAGCAGCTTAACCGGGGGATCTAGGGAGCAGTACTTC CASSLTGGSREQYF
TRBJ1-1 TRBV11-2 - - TGTGCCAGCACCCCCCCACAGGGTTGGGTTGACACTGAAGCTTTCTTT CASTPPQGWVDTEAFF
TRBJ1-5 TRBV27 few - TGTGCCAGCAGTTTTCGAGCGGACGGCAATCAGCCCCAGCATTTT CASSFRADGNQPQHF
TRBJ2-7 TRBV29-1 - TRBD2 TGCAGCGCTCCCTTAGCGGGAGACAAACAGTACTTC CSAPLAGDKQYF
TRBJ2-7 TRBV7-3 - - TGTGCCAGCAGCTTAATGGCGGTAAGCGAGCAGTACTTC CASSLMAVSEQYF
TRBJ2-7 TRBV7-9 - - TGTGCCAGCAGCTTATCATCCAGGGGAAGGGAGCAGTACTTC CASSLSSRGREQYF
TRBJ2-7 TRBV7-8 once - TGTGCCAGCAGCTACCGGGACTCCGAGCAGTACTTC CASSYRDSEQYF
TRBJ2-3 TRBV7-6 few TRBD2 TGTGCCAGCAGCTTAAGACCGCGGGGGACAGATACGCAGTATTTT CASSLRPRGTDTQYF